What follows describes a single T cell receptor beta chain. Which antigen it targets is not known. The read gets to within 3 residues of the CDR3 end, and the germline J gene fills in the rest. This sample stems from a study of T cells in women clearing cervical HPV infection (dated by TCRdb to the late 2010s). In the study overall: Cases were roughly 24 women with histologically confirmed HPV16-related CIN3 or worse, including 2 invasive cancers. The approximately 25 controls were women who cleared a single incident HPV16 infection within 12 months without developing precancer or cancer. Blood from cases was collected at the visit where the lesion was first found, while blood from controls was collected once the infection could no longer be detected. Among cases, blood sampling occurred a median of about 150 days after lesion detection, with an interquartile range of about 85 to 210 days. Because only a few women had HLA typing data, the possibility that HLA type acted as a confounder could not be ruled out. An exploratory proof-of-principle case-control study, nested within the Guanacaste HPV Natural History Study in Costa Rica, was conducted to compare TCR repertoires across cervical HPV16 outcomes. Cases and controls were matched on year of sample collection and on age within five years. Median age was approximately 36 years in cases versus just over 37 in controls, and baseline characteristics did not differ significantly. The parent cohort enrolled about 9,700 women aged 18 or older in Guanacaste, Costa Rica, in about 1993 to 1994 and followed the women for less than nine years. Five blinded duplicates per group were added as quality controls, so that 60 or so samples were obtained: around 50 participants and some 10 replicates.

What the authors observed across the whole study: Cases were distinguished from controls with an estimated AUC of approximately 0.8 by random forest classifiers combining richness and V gene abundances. T-cell numbers per sample were unknown, so richness differences could reflect varying T-cell content rather than repertoire biology. Because of the cross-sectional design, the study could not determine whether the associations came before infection or resulted from infection, and neither effector/memory subsets nor HPV-specific T cells were isolated. Significantly higher TCR repertoire richness was observed in CIN3+ cases than in controls across sequencing depths, whereas no difference in evenness was found. TRBV6-7 relative abundance was lower in cases than in controls (roughly 0.12% versus 0.17%; Bonferroni P = 0.0008).

The immunoSEQ assay used multiplex PCR to amplify TCR beta CDR3 regions from an average of approximately 1,200 ng of genomic DNA per sample. To correct primer bias, the assay used a complete synthetic TCR repertoire to set an amplification baseline. The amplicons were sequenced on the Illumina platform. In the paper's pipeline: Sequences were error-corrected by clustering with frequency ratios and a modified nearest-neighbor algorithm, then analyzed in the immunoSEQ Analyzer with IMGT gene definitions. At each rarefaction depth, TCR richness and evenness were averaged across 20 rarefaction repeats, and samples with fewer sequences than that depth were excluded. Relative abundances of V, D and J genes were compared between groups using Wilcoxon rank sum tests, with FDR correction applied. For the blinded duplicates, the intraclass correlation was over 95% for TCR richness and averaged 76.4% across about 66 gene segments. Not all clones reach the TCRdb copy of this immuneACCESS table, which keeps in-frame sequences only. Checked studies attribute under half of the gap to unresolved V genes and leave the rest unexplained. V and J calls and clone size are copied from that table; D and trimming were computed from the DNA. The sample's table covers more than 45,000 clones. The top ten clonotypes cover around 1.6% of the sample.

Every participant had a single incident cervical HPV16 infection, and women with prevalent HPV16 infections were excluded. Cervical HPV DNA was detected with MY09/MY11 PCR, and genotyping was done with dot-blot hybridization. More than 14 mL of heparinized blood was centrifuged, after which the buffy coat was aliquoted, frozen at -30 degrees C, and then stored at -80 degrees C. Genomic DNA was extracted from buffy coat specimens using QIAGEN kits. Based on the germline V gene (reference sequence), the CDR1 and CDR2 sequences are SSHAT and FNYEAQ. The CDR3 starts with the cysteine, ends with the phenylalanine, and has 15 residues. The 36 bases shown cover part of the CDR3, and their frame starts at base 1. The germline ends are 19 bases apart after V is trimmed by 5 bases and J by 8 bases.

This TCR derives from a woman between 18 and 70 years old with a cervical HPV16 infection that either progressed to CIN3+ or cleared (not recorded which). The chain employs TRBV7-7 and TRBJ2-1; the D gene is not confidently resolved. Sequencing was performed on blood buffy coat. The CDR3 reads CASSAYPGLFDEQFF. CDR3 DNA (partial): TGTGCCAGCAGCGCATACCCGGGTCTTTTCGATGAG.